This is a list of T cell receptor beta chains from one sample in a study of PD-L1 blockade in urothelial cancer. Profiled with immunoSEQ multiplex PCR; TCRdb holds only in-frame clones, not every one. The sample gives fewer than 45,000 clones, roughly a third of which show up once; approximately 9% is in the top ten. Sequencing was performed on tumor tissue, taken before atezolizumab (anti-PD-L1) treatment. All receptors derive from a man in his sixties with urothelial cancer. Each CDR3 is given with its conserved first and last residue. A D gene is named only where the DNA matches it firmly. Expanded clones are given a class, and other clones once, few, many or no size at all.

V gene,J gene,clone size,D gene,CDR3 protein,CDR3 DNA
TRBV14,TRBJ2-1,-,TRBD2,CASSRSWGGYNEQFF,TGTGCCAGCAGCCGTTCGTGGGGGGGGTACAATGAGCAGTTCTTC
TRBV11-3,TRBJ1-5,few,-,CASSWGGSNQPQHF,TGTGCCAGCAGCTGGGGAGGTAGCAATCAGCCCCAGCATTTT
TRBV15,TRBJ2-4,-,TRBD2,CATSSAGTSRIQYF,TGTGCCACCAGCAGCGCCGGGACTAGCCGCATTCAGTACTTC
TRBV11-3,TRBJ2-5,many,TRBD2,CASSLSPAAGGTQYF,TGTGCCAGCAGCTTATCTCCAGCGGCGGGGGGGACCCAGTACTTC
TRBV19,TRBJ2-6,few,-,CASSAGRFTGANVLTF,TGTGCCAGTAGTGCAGGGCGGTTCACTGGGGCCAACGTCCTGACTTTC
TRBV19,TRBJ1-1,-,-,CASSMGVKTEAFF,TGTGCCAGTAGTATGGGTGTGAAGACTGAAGCTTTCTTT
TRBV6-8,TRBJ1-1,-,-,CASSTPDSTEAFF,TGTGCCAGCAGTACCCCGGACAGCACTGAAGCTTTCTTT
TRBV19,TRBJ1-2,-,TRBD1,CASGQAGEVARNNYGYTF,TGTGCCAGTGGACAGGCGGGGGAGGTGGCCCGAAATAACTATGGCTACACCTTC
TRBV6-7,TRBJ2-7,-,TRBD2,CASSYGTSGAPYEQYF,TGTGCCAGCAGTTACGGGACTAGCGGGGCCCCCTACGAGCAGTACTTC
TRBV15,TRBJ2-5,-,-,CATSRGGKVSGETQYF,TGTGCCACCAGCAGAGGTGGGAAGGTATCTGGAGAGACCCAGTACTTC
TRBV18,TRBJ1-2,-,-,CASSDYGGQDYGYTF,TGTGCCAGCTCAGATTATGGGGGGCAGGACTATGGCTACACCTTC
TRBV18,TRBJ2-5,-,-,CASSRDRRETQYF,TGTGCCAGCTCCCGCGACAGGAGGGAGACCCAGTACTTC
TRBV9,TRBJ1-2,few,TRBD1,CASGAGGSGYTF,TGTGCCAGCGGAGCAGGGGGCAGTGGCTACACCTTC
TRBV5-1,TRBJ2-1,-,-,CASSLVGRGHNEQFF,TGCGCCAGCAGCTTGGTAGGTCGGGGGCACAATGAGCAGTTCTTC
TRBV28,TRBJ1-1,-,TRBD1,CASSLVQGGAFF,TGTGCCAGCAGTTTAGTACAGGGGGGAGCTTTCTTT
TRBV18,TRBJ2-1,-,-,CASSPQSPTYNEQFF,TGTGCCAGCTCACCCCAAAGCCCTACTTACAATGAGCAGTTCTTC
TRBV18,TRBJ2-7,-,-,CASSPQKLEQYF,TGTGCCAGCTCACCGCAGAAACTCGAGCAGTACTTC
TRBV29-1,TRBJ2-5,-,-,CSVGGGGETQYF,TGCAGCGTTGGAGGGGGGGGAGAGACCCAGTACTTC
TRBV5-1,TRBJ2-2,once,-,CASSLRASADTGELFF,TGCGCCAGCAGCTTGAGGGCTAGCGCTGACACCGGGGAGCTGTTTTTT
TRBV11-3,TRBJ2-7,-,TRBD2,CASSFTGGSYEQYF,TGTGCCAGCAGCTTTACGGGGGGTTCCTACGAGCAGTACTTC
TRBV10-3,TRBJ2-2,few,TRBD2,CAIRLGREANTGELFF,TGTGCCATCCGACTTGGGCGGGAGGCGAACACCGGGGAGCTGTTTTTT
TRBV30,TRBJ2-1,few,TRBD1,CAWAEWDRNNEQFF,TGTGCCTGGGCGGAGTGGGACAGGAACAATGAGCAGTTCTTC
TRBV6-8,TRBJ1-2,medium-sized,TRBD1,CASSYGAGTVYGYTF,TGTGCCAGCAGTTACGGGGCCGGGACAGTGTATGGCTACACCTTC
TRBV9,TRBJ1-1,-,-,CASSVEVTGPEAFF,TGTGCCAGCAGCGTAGAAGTCACAGGCCCTGAAGCTTTCTTT
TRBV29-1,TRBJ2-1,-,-,CSVGGTSIEQFF,TGCAGCGTTGGGGGAACTAGCATTGAGCAGTTCTTC
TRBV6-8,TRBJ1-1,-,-,CASSLLGMNTEAFF,TGTGCCAGCTCCCTACTGGGTATGAACACTGAAGCTTTCTTT
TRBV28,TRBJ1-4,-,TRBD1,CASSFPTGGNEKLFF,TGTGCCAGCAGTTTCCCGACAGGGGGTAATGAAAAACTGTTTTTT
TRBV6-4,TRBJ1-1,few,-,CAISEGSVAFF,TGTGCCATCAGTGAAGGCTCAGTGGCTTTCTTT
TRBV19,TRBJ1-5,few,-,CASKEDSYQPQHF,TGTGCCAGTAAAGAGGACAGCTATCAGCCCCAGCATTTT
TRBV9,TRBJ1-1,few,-,CASSEYMAGVGAFF,TGTGCCAGCAGTGAATATATGGCAGGGGTAGGTGCTTTCTTT
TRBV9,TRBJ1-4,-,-,CASSESGGIGEKLFF,TGTGCCAGCAGTGAATCTGGGGGAATTGGTGAAAAACTGTTTTTT
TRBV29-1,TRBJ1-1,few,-,CSVGRMNTEAFF,TGCAGCGTAGGACGGATGAACACTGAAGCTTTCTTT